This T cell receptor (beta chain) was profiled in a study of T cell changes during pregnancy in multiple sclerosis. Assay used: immunoSEQ multiplex PCR; TCRdb lists only in-frame clones, some missing. The sample lists tens of thousands of clones, approximately 90% occurring once. Germline CDR1 is KGHSH and CDR2 is LQKENI. The CDR3 sequence is 13 residues long. Trimming cost V 8 bases and J 2 bases, with 13 bases left between them. The source of this sequence is a female donor with multiple sclerosis, enrolled in a pregnancy study. This specimen was CD4+ T cells from peripheral blood mononuclear cells, taken before pregnancy. The rearrangement uses TRBV18 and TRBJ2-7, with a possible D match to TRBD1 (6 bases). CDR3 sequence reads: CASQDRFAYEQYF. The DNA for the CDR3 is TGTGCCAGCCAAGACAGGTTTGCCTACGAGCAGTACTTC.